The 17 T cell receptor beta chains given below trace back to one sample, sequenced in a study of OX40 agonist ivuxolimab in advanced cancers. Profiled with immunoSEQ multiplex PCR; TCRdb holds only in-frame clones, not every one. The table includes 81,000 or so clones, roughly nine tenths detected once. This specimen was CD4+ or CD8+ T cells sorted from blood, taken in a trial of the OX40 agonist ivuxolimab. These receptors all stem from an adult with an advanced solid tumor such as melanoma, head and neck, liver or kidney cancer.

The chain is built from TRBV28 and TRBJ1-2, with D uncertain. V dropped 2 bases and J dropped 6 bases, with 1 base sitting between them. This CDR3 has 10 residues. The germline V gene has CDR1 MDHEN and CDR2 SYDVKM. Here the CDR3 DNA reads TGTGCCAGCAGTTTAAATGGCTACACCTTC. It specifies CASSLNGYTF.

The V gene is TRBV25-1, the J gene TRBJ1-1, with D perhaps matching TRBD1 (6 bases). Germline loops: CDR1 MGHDK, CDR2 SYGVNS. Trimming took 5 bases from V and 6 from J, leaving 16 bases between them. The CDR3 has 14 residues. This CDR3 is CASSSRDKFPEAFF. The CDR3 DNA reads TGTGCCAGCAGTTCGCGGGACAAATTTCCTGAAGCTTTCTTT.

The V gene is TRBV4-1, the J gene TRBJ2-1, with TRBD2 matching over 8 bases. V lost 1 base to trimming and J lost 6 bases; unmatched junction nucleotides: 5. The germline CDR1 and CDR2 sequences are MGHRA and YSYEKL. The length of the CDR3 is 15 residues. This chain's CDR3 is CASSQVLGTSNEQFF. The CDR3 DNA is TGCGCCAGCAGCCAAGTTCTCGGGACTAGCAATGAGCAGTTCTTC.

The J gene is TRBJ1-2, the V gene TRBV6-5, with D unclear. Germline CDR1 MNHEY, CDR2 SVGAGI. The CDR3 runs 16 residues. The germline V and J ends were trimmed by 2 bases and 3 bases, with 16 bases remaining between them. DNA for the CDR3: TGTGCCAGCAGTTACCAGGTGGAGGCCCCCGACTATGGCTACACCTTC. It encodes CASSYQVEAPDYGYTF.

In the case of this clone: Other DNA sequences in this specimen translate into the identical CDR3. The chain uses TRBV9 and TRBJ2-3; the D is unclear. The CDR3 totals 12 residues. Germline assignment: CDR1 SGDLS and CDR2 YYNGEE. The V gene lost 0 bases and the J gene lost 5 bases, with 4 bases spanning the gap. CDR3 sequence: CASSVGGDTQYF. DNA of the CDR3: TGTGCCAGCAGCGTAGGGGGAGATACGCAGTATTTT.

The chain combines TRBV28 with TRBJ2-7; no clear D gene. Trimming removed 9 bases from V and 4 bases from J, with 7 bases in between. This CDR3 has 10 residues. Germline V CDR1 and CDR2: MDHEN, SYDVKM. CDR3 loop: CARSQYEQYV. DNA of the CDR3: TGTGCCAGATCCCAATACGAGCAGTACGTC.

This chain links TRBV15 with TRBJ1-5, with TRBD1 matching 8 bases. This CDR3 region has 15 residues. The ends lost 3 bases at V and 7 bases at J; junction bases unmatched: 8. CDR1 and CDR2 from the germline V gene are LNHNV and YYDKDF (reference sequence). CDR3 sequence reads: CATSRSRGLGQPQHF. The CDR3 DNA reads TGTGCCACCAGCAGGAGCAGGGGGCTAGGGCAGCCCCAGCATTTT.

This chain connects TRBV12-5 to TRBJ2-1; D is ambiguous. This CDR3 spans 13 amino acids. V lost 0 bases and J 6 bases, leaving 6 bases between the germline ends. Germline loops: CDR1 LGHNT, CDR2 FRNRAP. In nucleotides, the CDR3 is TGTGCTAGTGGTTTGGTACAGTTCAATGAGCAGTTCTTC. It encodes CASGLVQFNEQFF.

The chain links TRBV6-1 to TRBJ1-2; D call uncertain. Trimming took 0 bases from V and 7 from J, leaving 18 bases between them. CDR3 length: 16 amino acids. Germline CDR1 and CDR2: MNHNS and SASEGT. CDR3 sequence (DNA): TGTGCCAGCAGTGAAGCTGGACGGACCTTGGTGCGTGGCTACACCTTC. Its translation: CASSEAGRTLVRGYTF.

This chain connects TRBV11-3 to TRBJ2-1; D possibly corresponds to TRBD2 (5 bases). Trimming cost V 2 bases and J 2 bases, with 10 bases left between them. There are 15 residues in the CDR3. Germline loops: CDR1 SGHNT, CDR2 YENEEA. This CDR3 is CASSLSGPAYNEQFF. The CDR3 DNA sequence: TGTGCCAGCAGCTTAAGCGGCCCGGCCTACAATGAGCAGTTCTTC.

V usage is TRBV5-8 and J usage is TRBJ2-5; D may be TRBD2 (6 bases). This CDR3 is 15 amino acids long. Germline values: CDR1 SGHTS, CDR2 YDEGEE. V gave up 5 bases and J gave up 4 bases, with 18 bases separating them. The CDR3 sequence is CASSGRDFLGETQYF. CDR3 nucleotide sequence: TGTGCCAGCAGTGGACGGGACTTTCTCGGAGAGACCCAGTACTTC.

The chain carries TRBV7-9 and TRBJ2-7, with D perhaps TRBD2 (5 bases). Trimming left V 3 bases short and J 2 bases short, with 14 bases between. CDR3 length: 15 amino acids. Germline lookup yields CDR1 SEHNR and CDR2 FQNEAQ (reference sequence). CDR3 DNA sequence: TGTGCCAGCAGCTTGGAGGAAAGGAGCACCTACGAGCAGTACTTC. This gives the protein CASSLEERSTYEQYF.

The genes are TRBV25-1 and TRBJ1-5; 9 positions agree with TRBD1. CDR1 and CDR2 from the germline V gene are MGHDK and SYGVNS. This CDR3 has 18 amino acids. J gave up 5 bases and V 1 base, and 12 bases lay outside the gene matches. CDR3 sequence (DNA): TGTGCCAGCAGTGAATTTAAGGGACAGGGATCTTTCGATCAGCCCCAGCATTTT. It specifies CASSEFKGQGSFDQPQHF. The variable domain in full, completed from reference TRBV25-1 and TRBJ1-5, reads EADIYQTPRYLVIGTGKKITLECSQTMGHDKMYWYQQDPGMELHLIHYSYGVNSTEKGDLSSESTVSRIRTEHFPLTLESARPSHTSQYLCASSEFKGQGSFDQPQHFGDGTRLSIL.

The rearrangement uses TRBV7-6 and TRBJ2-1; no clear D. Trimming pared 3 bases from V and 5 bases from J, leaving 5 bases between. Germline V gives CDR1 SGHVS, CDR2 FNYEAQ. The CDR3 has 12 residues. CDR3 sequence: CASSFVHNEQFF. CDR3 nucleotide sequence: TGTGCCAGCAGCTTTGTCCACAATGAGCAGTTCTTC.

V is TRBV7-9 and J is TRBJ2-6; 7 bases match TRBD1. Germline trimming cut 4 bases from V and 0 bases from J; bases unmatched to any gene: 9. The CDR3 loop spans 18 amino acids. Per the germline V gene, CDR1 is SEHNR and CDR2 is FQNEAQ (reference sequence). CDR3: CASSSPGQPGSGANVLTF. CDR3 sequence (DNA): TGTGCCAGCAGCTCGCCGGGACAGCCAGGCTCTGGGGCCAACGTCCTGACTTTC.

This chain joins TRBV29-1 and TRBJ2-7; D perhaps matches TRBD1 (5 bases). This CDR3 region has 14 residues. Germline V gene sequence: CDR1 SQVTM, CDR2 ANQGSEA. With 1 base removed from V and 3 bases from J, the gap between germline ends came to 13 bases. For the CDR3, the DNA is TGCAGCGTTGAAGGGGGCCAGGCCGGCTACGAGCAGTACGTC. The encoded protein is CSVEGGQAGYEQYV.

The CDR3 spells CASSPLGEQFF. CDR3 bases: TGTGCCAGCAGCCCGTTGGGTGAGCAGTTCTTC. The gene calls are TRBV28 and TRBJ2-1; D not resolved. Germline values: CDR1 MDHEN, CDR2 SYDVKM. This CDR3 has 11 residues. V lost 6 bases and J lost 9, with 9 bases in between.